This T cell receptor (beta chain) came from a study of graft-versus-host responses after intestinal transplantation. Study-level background: Each patient got anti-thymocyte globulin induction, then tacrolimus and steroids for about 3 years. Study results and limitations: The marrow of recipients harbored GvH clones, and ileum or blood showed some of them first. Patients with graft-donor T cell macrochimerism had high graft-versus-host to host-versus-graft clonal ratios in allografts.

Libraries were prepared by immunoSEQ multiplex PCR; TCRdb keeps only in-frame clonotypes and omits some of them. The table has about 130,000 clones, around nine tenths seen once. With 3 bases removed from V and 14 bases from J, the gap between germline ends came to 13 bases. CDR3 length: 12 amino acids. The V gene's germline CDR1 is MNHEY and CDR2 SVGAGI. Comment on this clone: Its antigen remains unidentified.

The receptor comes from a human donor who received an intestinal transplant. Here the sequenced sample was unstimulated CD4+ T cells sorted from spleen or lymph node cells, taken before intestinal transplant. The rearrangement links TRBV6-5 to TRBJ1-4; the D is unclear. In DNA, the CDR3 is TGTGCCAGCAGTTATTACTCTACCGGGCTGTTTTTT. It codes for CASSYYSTGLFF.